This entry features one TCR beta chain sequence. Its specificity is not known. This sample was included in a study of cytomegalovirus exposure and HLA in healthy donors. Study information: Counted in an early data release were roughly 87 million unique TCRs from HLA-typed donors. Study-wide results and caveats: Segments of the TCR beta V type were, in most cases, productive about 90% or about 30% of the time in an earlier analysis.

In germline, CDR1 is SGHTA, CDR2 FQGNSA. This CDR3 region has 18 residues. Trimming removed 1 base from V and 1 base from J; junction bases left unmatched: 6. The PCR employed 60 Vbeta primers together with 13 Jbeta primers. Sequencing was performed with immunoSEQ multiplex PCR; in TCRdb, only in-frame clones are kept and a portion is missing. The sample lists about 160,000 clones; approximately 79% were seen once. This receptor was taken from a man aged 35-49 years in good health and CMV-seronegative. The sequencing sample was made of PBMCs. The chain recombines TRBV7-2 with TRBJ2-2; 10 bases are a match to TRBD2. CDR3 region: CASSLDPGTSVNTGELFF. The CDR3 DNA is TGTGCCAGCAGCTTAGACCCCGGGACTAGCGTGAACACCGGGGAGCTGTTTTTT.